A selection of T cell receptor beta chains follows, all from one sample in a study of identical twins. Via MiXCR, TCRdb re-called the 5' RACE reads, giving one row per CDR3 protein. The sample contains under 400,000 distinct CDR3 sequences, approximately 8.8% of which appear only once. Sequencing input: naive T cells sorted from blood. These receptors were collected from a woman between 45 and 65 years old in good health. The CDR3 runs from the conserved cysteine through the conserved F or W. D genes are given only for firm matches. Not every row has a clone size; where given, it reads once, few, many or a size class.

D gene: TRBD1
clone size: few
J gene: TRBJ2-3
V gene: TRBV5-1
CDR3 DNA: TGCGCCAGCAGCTACCTCGGGACAGGGAGAGATACGCAGTATTTT
CDR3 protein: CASSYLGTGRDTQYF

D gene: TRBD1
clone size: few
J gene: TRBJ1-1
V gene: TRBV5-1
CDR3 DNA: TGCGCCAGCAGCCGGCGGGGACAGGGGATATCGAACACTGAAGCTTTCTTT
CDR3 protein: CASSRRGQGISNTEAFF

D gene: NA
clone size: many
J gene: TRBJ2-7
V gene: TRBV12-3/TRBV12-4
CDR3 DNA: TGTGCCAGCAGTTTTGGGCACTTCGAGCAGTACTTC
CDR3 protein: CASSFGHFEQYF

D gene: TRBD2
clone size: NA
J gene: TRBJ2-3
V gene: TRBV19
CDR3 DNA: TGTGCCTGCGGAACGGGACTATCCACAGATACGCAGTATTTT
CDR3 protein: CACGTGLSTDTQYF

D gene: NA
clone size: many
J gene: TRBJ2-1
V gene: TRBV5-1
CDR3 DNA: TGCGCCAGCAGCCTACGAGATTCGTCATACAATGAGCAGTTCTTC
CDR3 protein: CASSLRDSSYNEQFF

D gene: NA
clone size: many
J gene: TRBJ2-2
V gene: TRBV5-1
CDR3 DNA: TGCGCCAGCAGCCCCCCGGGCATTACCGGGGAGCTGTTTTTT
CDR3 protein: CASSPPGITGELFF

D gene: NA
clone size: NA
J gene: TRBJ2-2
V gene: TRBV20-1
CDR3 DNA: TGCAGTGCCGCCAACCGGGCCCGGCAGAACACCGGGGAGCTGTTTTTT
CDR3 protein: CSAANRARQNTGELFF

D gene: TRBD1
clone size: NA
J gene: TRBJ1-3
V gene: TRBV5-1
CDR3 DNA: TGCGCCAGCAGCTTGACGGGACAGGGAAGAAACACCATATATTTT
CDR3 protein: CASSLTGQGRNTIYF

D gene: NA
clone size: few
J gene: TRBJ1-4
V gene: TRBV6-6
CDR3 DNA: TGTGCCAGCCGGAGCGGCGGAGCTAATGAAAAACTGTTTTTT
CDR3 protein: CASRSGGANEKLFF

D gene: NA
clone size: many
J gene: TRBJ2-1
V gene: TRBV10-3
CDR3 DNA: TGTGCCTCGACGGGGGCGGGGGACAATGAGCAGTTCTTC
CDR3 protein: CASTGAGDNEQFF

D gene: NA
clone size: NA
J gene: TRBJ2-7
V gene: TRBV12-3/TRBV12-4
CDR3 DNA: TGTGCCAGCAGGCCAGACGGGGCCCGCTACGAGCAGTACTTC
CDR3 protein: CASRPDGARYEQYF

D gene: NA
clone size: NA
J gene: TRBJ2-3
V gene: TRBV6-5
CDR3 DNA: TGTGCCATCCACTCTCTTACAGATACGCAGTATTTT
CDR3 protein: CAIHSLTDTQYF

D gene: NA
clone size: few
J gene: TRBJ2-2
V gene: TRBV6-1
CDR3 DNA: TGTGCCAGCAGTGAACGGGGGGAGCTGTTTTTT
CDR3 protein: CASSERGELFF

D gene: NA
clone size: few
J gene: TRBJ2-3
V gene: TRBV24-1
CDR3 DNA: TGTGCCACCAGTGATCCGCGGAACCTGTTTACGCAGTATTTT
CDR3 protein: CATSDPRNLFTQYF

D gene: NA
clone size: NA
J gene: TRBJ2-3
V gene: TRBV20-1
CDR3 DNA: TGCAGTGCTAGGGACTCAAATAGCACAGATACGCAGTATTTT
CDR3 protein: CSARDSNSTDTQYF

D gene: NA
clone size: few
J gene: TRBJ1-4
V gene: TRBV29-1
CDR3 DNA: TGCAGCGTCGTTGCAACTAATGAAAAACTGTTTTTT
CDR3 protein: CSVVATNEKLFF

D gene: NA
clone size: NA
J gene: TRBJ1-2
V gene: TRBV27
CDR3 DNA: TGTGCCAGCAGTGCCGGGACGGATGGCTACACCTTC
CDR3 protein: CASSAGTDGYTF

D gene: TRBD1
clone size: few
J gene: TRBJ2-7
V gene: TRBV12-5
CDR3 DNA: TGTGCTAGTGGTGGGGACAGGCTCGAGCAGTACTTC
CDR3 protein: CASGGDRLEQYF

D gene: TRBD1
clone size: few
J gene: TRBJ2-5
V gene: TRBV24-1
CDR3 DNA: TGTGCCACCAGTGAATCGACAGGGGGCGCGGTACAAGAGACCCAGTACTTC
CDR3 protein: CATSESTGGAVQETQYF

D gene: NA
clone size: NA
J gene: TRBJ2-2
V gene: TRBV5-1
CDR3 DNA: TGCGCCAGCAGCTTGGCCGTCGGTGCCGGGGAGCTGTTTTTT
CDR3 protein: CASSLAVGAGELFF

D gene: TRBD2
clone size: NA
J gene: TRBJ2-1
V gene: TRBV29-1
CDR3 DNA: TGCAGCGTAGCTCCGGGACTAGTAAGTGAGCAGTTCTTC
CDR3 protein: CSVAPGLVSEQFF

D gene: NA
clone size: many
J gene: TRBJ2-1
V gene: TRBV4-1
CDR3 DNA: TGCGCCAGCAGTGCTACAGGGCCCTCTACCAGTGAGCAGTTCTTC
CDR3 protein: CASSATGPSTSEQFF

D gene: NA
clone size: NA
J gene: TRBJ1-2
V gene: TRBV12-3/TRBV12-4
CDR3 DNA: TGTGCCAGCAGTTTAAGGGGCAGCTACACCTTC
CDR3 protein: CASSLRGSYTF

D gene: NA
clone size: many
J gene: TRBJ1-3
V gene: TRBV28
CDR3 DNA: TGTGCCAGCAGTTTTTCTCCGCCTGGAAACACCATATATTTT
CDR3 protein: CASSFSPPGNTIYF

D gene: NA
clone size: few
J gene: TRBJ2-2
V gene: TRBV5-5
CDR3 DNA: TGTGCCAGCAGCTTGGACTTGTGGGGGGCCGGGGAGCTGTTTTTT
CDR3 protein: CASSLDLWGAGELFF

D gene: TRBD2
clone size: many
J gene: TRBJ2-1
V gene: TRBV20-1
CDR3 DNA: TGCAGTGCTGTCCCAGCGGGAGGGTACAATGAGCAGTTCTTC
CDR3 protein: CSAVPAGGYNEQFF

D gene: TRBD2
clone size: many
J gene: TRBJ2-2
V gene: TRBV29-1
CDR3 DNA: TGCAGCGCTGGACTAGCGAACACCGGGGAGCTGTTTTTT
CDR3 protein: CSAGLANTGELFF

D gene: TRBD1
clone size: few
J gene: TRBJ1-1
V gene: TRBV20-1
CDR3 DNA: TGCAGTGCTAGGGTTCAGGGACAGGCCGTCCTTAAGTTCTTT
CDR3 protein: CSARVQGQAVLKFF

D gene: NA
clone size: many
J gene: TRBJ2-7
V gene: TRBV29-1
CDR3 DNA: TGCAGCGTTGGGGCGGAAGAGCAGTACTTC
CDR3 protein: CSVGAEEQYF

D gene: TRBD1
clone size: few
J gene: TRBJ2-1
V gene: TRBV7-7
CDR3 DNA: TGTGCTAGCAGCTTGGGGACAGGGACGAATGAGCAGTTCTTC
CDR3 protein: CASSLGTGTNEQFF

D gene: NA
clone size: few
J gene: TRBJ1-5
V gene: TRBV5-1
CDR3 DNA: TGCGCCAGCAACACAGAAAGCAATCAGCCCCAGCATTTT
CDR3 protein: CASNTESNQPQHF

D gene: TRBD1
clone size: NA
J gene: TRBJ1-2
V gene: TRBV18
CDR3 DNA: TGTGCCAGCTCACCAGAAGCCGGGACAGGAGGCTACACCTTC
CDR3 protein: CASSPEAGTGGYTF

D gene: TRBD2
clone size: few
J gene: TRBJ2-3
V gene: TRBV4-2
CDR3 DNA: TGTGCCAGCAGCCAAGATCGGGGAGGGGGACTAGCGGGAGCCACAGATACGCAGTATTTT
CDR3 protein: CASSQDRGGGLAGATDTQYF

D gene: NA
clone size: many
J gene: TRBJ1-1
V gene: TRBV10-3
CDR3 DNA: TGTGCCATCAGTCCCAGGGACTACACTGAAGCTTTCTTT
CDR3 protein: CAISPRDYTEAFF

D gene: NA
clone size: few
J gene: TRBJ2-1
V gene: TRBV2
CDR3 DNA: TGTGCCGTGAAGAGGGAATACAATGAGCAGTTCTTC
CDR3 protein: CAVKREYNEQFF

D gene: NA
clone size: NA
J gene: TRBJ1-3
V gene: TRBV5-5
CDR3 DNA: TGTGCCAGCAGCACGCTGCAGGGGTCTGGAAACACCATATATTTT
CDR3 protein: CASSTLQGSGNTIYF

D gene: NA
clone size: NA
J gene: TRBJ2-1
V gene: TRBV29-1
CDR3 DNA: TGCAGCGTGAGGGCGCCAGGGGCCTACAATGAGCAGTTCTTC
CDR3 protein: CSVRAPGAYNEQFF

D gene: TRBD2
clone size: many
J gene: TRBJ2-1
V gene: TRBV3-1
CDR3 DNA: TGTGCCAGCAGCCAAGATCCCGGCGGCGGGAGGGCCAGGAAGAATGAGCAGTTCTTC
CDR3 protein: CASSQDPGGGRARKNEQFF

D gene: TRBD2
clone size: many
J gene: TRBJ2-1
V gene: TRBV4-1
CDR3 DNA: TGCGCCAGCAGCCAGCTATCTAGCGGGAGTCGTTCCTACAATGAGCAGTTCTTC
CDR3 protein: CASSQLSSGSRSYNEQFF

D gene: NA
clone size: many
J gene: TRBJ2-5
V gene: TRBV29-1
CDR3 DNA: TGCAGCGCCCTTAAGGGAGAGACCCAGTACTTC
CDR3 protein: CSALKGETQYF

D gene: NA
clone size: many
J gene: TRBJ2-1
V gene: TRBV4-2
CDR3 DNA: TGTGCCAGCAGCCAAGGGGGGTTAGATGATGAGCAGTTCTTC
CDR3 protein: CASSQGGLDDEQFF

D gene: TRBD1
clone size: many
J gene: TRBJ1-2
V gene: TRBV3-1
CDR3 DNA: TGTGCCAGCAGCCAAGATCTGGGACAGGTATATGGCTACACCTTC
CDR3 protein: CASSQDLGQVYGYTF

D gene: NA
clone size: NA
J gene: TRBJ2-3
V gene: TRBV5-4
CDR3 DNA: TGTGCCAGCAGCTGGGGGGAGCCGGATACGCAGTATTTT
CDR3 protein: CASSWGEPDTQYF

D gene: NA
clone size: many
J gene: TRBJ2-2
V gene: TRBV10-3
CDR3 DNA: TGTGCCACCACTGAGGGGGAACTTCGGGAGCTGTTTTTT
CDR3 protein: CATTEGELRELFF

D gene: NA
clone size: NA
J gene: TRBJ1-6
V gene: TRBV25-1
CDR3 DNA: TGTGCCAGCAGTGCCCTAGGGGCACATTCACCCCTCCACTTT
CDR3 protein: CASSALGAHSPLHF

D gene: TRBD2
clone size: NA
J gene: TRBJ2-5
V gene: TRBV2
CDR3 DNA: TGTGCCAGTCCGGGACAGAGACTAGCGGGCACCTCCGAAGAGACCCAGTACTTC
CDR3 protein: CASPGQRLAGTSEETQYF

D gene: TRBD1
clone size: NA
J gene: TRBJ2-2
V gene: TRBV5-1
CDR3 DNA: TGCGCCAGCAGCTTAGTACAGGGGGCGTCCGGGGAGCTGTTTTTT
CDR3 protein: CASSLVQGASGELFF

D gene: TRBD2
clone size: NA
J gene: TRBJ2-3
V gene: TRBV18
CDR3 DNA: TGTGCCAGCTCCACCCGGGGTAGCGGGAGCACAGATACGCAGTATTTT
CDR3 protein: CASSTRGSGSTDTQYF

D gene: NA
clone size: few
J gene: TRBJ2-1
V gene: TRBV5-1
CDR3 DNA: TGCGCCAGCAGCTTGGCCTCTTCCGTTTACTCCTACAATGAGCAGTTCTTC
CDR3 protein: CASSLASSVYSYNEQFF

D gene: NA
clone size: many
J gene: TRBJ1-1
V gene: TRBV12-3/TRBV12-4
CDR3 DNA: TGTGCCAGCAGTTGGGAAGGGGAGGCTTTCTTT
CDR3 protein: CASSWEGEAFF

D gene: TRBD2
clone size: few
J gene: TRBJ2-2
V gene: TRBV20-1
CDR3 DNA: TGCAGTGCTAGTTCCCTTAGCGGGAGGGCCCGGACCGGGGAGCTGTTTTTT
CDR3 protein: CSASSLSGRARTGELFF

D gene: NA
clone size: many
J gene: TRBJ2-3
V gene: TRBV12-3/TRBV12-4
CDR3 DNA: TGTGCCAGCAGTCCCCTAGGGCCGGCAGATACGCAGTATTTT
CDR3 protein: CASSPLGPADTQYF

D gene: TRBD1
clone size: NA
J gene: TRBJ2-5
V gene: TRBV7-7
CDR3 DNA: TGTGCCAGCAGCTTAGCTGCGACAGGGGGCACAGAGACCCAGTACTTC
CDR3 protein: CASSLAATGGTETQYF

D gene: TRBD1
clone size: few
J gene: TRBJ2-2
V gene: TRBV7-6
CDR3 DNA: TGTGCCAGCAGCTTAGCCAATGACAGGGGTCACACCGGGGAGCTGTTTTTT
CDR3 protein: CASSLANDRGHTGELFF

D gene: NA
clone size: NA
J gene: TRBJ2-3
V gene: TRBV20-1
CDR3 DNA: TGCAGTGCTAGCCCCCGGGACACCCCCGATACGCAGTATTTT
CDR3 protein: CSASPRDTPDTQYF